This T cell receptor beta chain was captured in a study of ipilimumab plus nivolumab after autologous stem cell transplantation. This clone was seen once. Trimming cost V 1 base and J 5 bases; bases outside gene matches: 5. Germline V CDR1 and CDR2: LGHNA, YNFKEQ. The length of the CDR3 is 16 residues. Ipilimumab, 1 mg/kg, started 14 to 28 days after autologous transplant. The repertoire was sequenced with immunoSEQ multiplex PCR; TCRdb's copy has only in-frame clones and lacks some. The sample records some 87,000 clones, 83% being singletons. V is TRBV4-2 and J is TRBJ2-7, with 13 nucleotides matching TRBD2. The source is a male donor with diffuse large B-cell lymphoma. Sequenced here: PBMCs, sampled in a trial of ipilimumab plus nivolumab as post-transplant consolidation. The CDR3 here is CASSQAGTSGVDEQYF. CDR3 coding DNA: TGTGCCAGCAGCCAAGCCGGGACTAGCGGGGTCGACGAGCAGTACTTC.